These 29 T cell receptor beta chains originate from one sample sequenced in a study of shared clonotypes between healthy human individuals. The assay was immunoSEQ multiplex PCR, and TCRdb's table has in-frame clones only and misses some. The table records about 1 million clones, under 80% of them present only once. Sequencing was performed on memory CD4+ T cells sorted from blood. Subset indicated: CD45RA-negative fraction. The receptors shown here come from a man younger than 35 in good health.

The chain combines TRBV12-5 with TRBJ1-3, with unresolved D. The CDR3 consists of 13 residues. The germline V gene has CDR1 LGHNT and CDR2 FRNRAP. V lost 6 bases, J lost 4 bases, and 10 bases lay in between. The CDR3, as DNA: TGTGCTAGTGGCCTCTCCGGGGGAAACACCATATATTTT. Translation: CASGLSGGNTIYF.

The chain carries TRBV30 and TRBJ2-3; no clear D. The germline V gene encodes CDR1 GTSNPN and CDR2 SVGIG (reference sequence). CDR3 size: 14 residues. The germline V and J ends were trimmed by 0 bases and 4 bases, with 11 bases remaining between them. The CDR3 sequence is CAWSVPAVADTQYF. CDR3 coding DNA: TGTGCCTGGAGTGTACCCGCAGTGGCAGATACGCAGTATTTT.

This clone has a single count. This chain uses TRBV9 with TRBJ2-3, with D uncertain. V was shortened by 0 bases and J by 5 bases, with 10 bases between the two germline ends. Germline V gene data show CDR1 as SGDLS and CDR2 as YYNGEE. This CDR3 contains 14 residues. Here the CDR3 reads CASSVAAVQDTQYF. In nucleotides, the CDR3 is TGTGCCAGCAGCGTAGCGGCAGTTCAAGATACGCAGTATTTT.

This chain links TRBV10-3 with TRBJ2-1; the D gene is possibly TRBD2 (6 bases). From germline, CDR1 is ENHRY and CDR2 SYGVKD. This CDR3 has 14 amino acids. V was trimmed by 11 bases and J by 5 bases, leaving 19 bases between them. The chain's CDR3 is CAGEAAIVNNEQFF. The CDR3, as DNA: TGTGCCGGGGAGGCTGCGATCGTCAACAATGAGCAGTTCTTC.

This clone was seen a handful of times. V gene TRBV7-8 combines with J gene TRBJ2-7, with D possibly being TRBD2 (5 bases). V lost 5 bases to trimming and J lost 6 bases, with 14 bases between them. Germline CDR1 is SGHVS and CDR2 is FQNEAQ. The CDR3 runs 13 residues. CDR3 in DNA: TGTGCCAGCAGCCGCGGACTGACGGGCGAGCAGTACTTC. Its translation: CASSRGLTGEQYF.

The genes are TRBV6-1 and TRBJ2-1, with a possible D match to TRBD2 (5 bases). V was shortened by 4 bases and J by 15 bases, with 13 bases between the two germline ends. CDR1 is MNHNS, CDR2 SASEGT, per germline. The CDR3 has 11 residues. CDR3 protein: CASSGGRSWFF. In DNA, the CDR3 is TGTGCCAGCAGTGGAGGGCGCTCGTGGTTCTTC.

J is TRBJ1-3 and V is TRBV2; 8 bases line up with TRBD1. In germline, CDR1 is SNHLY, CDR2 FYNNEI. The J segment lost 6 bases and the V segment lost 9 bases, leaving 4 bases of the junction unmatched. The CDR3 is made up of 12 amino acids. CDR3 residues: CASRTGSNTIYF. DNA for the CDR3: TGTGCCAGTCGGACAGGGTCAAACACCATATATTTT.

This clone occurred a few times. The chain joins TRBV5-4 to TRBJ1-2; the D is unclear. The CDR3 spans 15 residues. Germline CDR1 SGHNT, CDR2 YYREEE (reference sequence). With 0 bases removed from V and 6 bases from J, the gap between germline ends came to 15 bases. DNA for the CDR3: TGTGCCAGCAGCTTGGAGCGACACCTCTATGATGGCTACACCTTC. Encoded protein: CASSLERHLYDGYTF.

This clone has just one count. The CDR3 loop is CAWKDRGNTEAFF. The CDR3 nucleotides are TGTGCCTGGAAGGACAGGGGGAACACTGAAGCTTTCTTT. V and J are TRBV30 and TRBJ1-1; 9 bases agree with TRBD1. The CDR3 runs to 13 residues. Trimming at V came to 4 bases and at J to 1 base, leaving 1 base not matched to a gene. Germline V gene data show CDR1 as GTSNPN and CDR2 as SVGIG (reference sequence).

At least ten counts were recorded for this clone. The genes are TRBV5-6 and TRBJ1-2, with D perhaps TRBD1 (5 bases). Germline V gene data show CDR1 as SGHDT and CDR2 as YYEEEE. V was cut by 0 bases and J by 13 bases, with 10 bases left in between. The CDR3 runs 11 residues. CDR3 sequence (DNA): TGTGCCAGCAGCTTGGTCAGGGCGGTCACCTTC. This gives the protein CASSLVRAVTF.

The rearrangement uses TRBV18 and TRBJ1-1; D unclear. This CDR3 is built from 14 residues. V was clipped by 4 bases and J by 5 bases, with 14 bases between them. In germline, CDR1 is KGHSH, CDR2 LQKENI. CDR3 amino acids: CASSQGGGGTEAFF. CDR3 coding DNA: TGTGCCAGCTCACAAGGAGGAGGTGGGACTGAAGCTTTCTTT.

The chain has TRBV11-2 and TRBJ2-1, with TRBD1 matching over 9 bases. V lost 5 bases to trimming and J lost 4 bases; unmatched junction nucleotides: 6. The germline gives CDR1 SGHAT, CDR2 FQNNGV. The CDR3 sequence is 15 residues long. The CDR3 reads CASSQDRGRYNEQFF. DNA of the CDR3: TGTGCCAGCAGCCAGGACAGGGGTCGTTACAATGAGCAGTTCTTC.

There are a few counts of this clone. The chain combines TRBV19 with TRBJ1-2; 10 bases align to TRBD1. With V trimmed by 2 bases and J by 1 base, 4 bases remained unmatched. This CDR3 region has 16 residues. Germline V CDR1 and CDR2: LNHDA, SQIVND (reference sequence). The CDR3 here is CASSITGTGDNYGYTF. CDR3 DNA sequence: TGTGCCAGTAGTATAACCGGGACAGGGGATAACTATGGCTACACCTTC.

This rearrangement joins TRBV19 to TRBJ1-1; D may be TRBD1 (5 bases). In germline, CDR1 is LNHDA, CDR2 SQIVND (reference sequence). The CDR3 loop spans 13 amino acids. The V and J ends lost 5 bases and 2 bases respectively, with 9 bases between them. For the CDR3, the DNA is TGTGCCAGTAGTGCCTGGGGCAACACTGAAGCTTTCTTT. As protein: CASSAWGNTEAFF.

This clone has only a few counts. The genes are TRBV28 and TRBJ1-2; D is uncertain. Trimming left V 7 bases short and J 5 bases short, with 11 bases between. The CDR3 runs to 12 residues. The V gene's germline CDR1 is MDHEN and CDR2 SYDVKM. CDR3 amino acids: CASTPRGYGYTF. CDR3 nucleotides: TGTGCCAGCACTCCCAGAGGATATGGCTACACCTTC.

The chain employs TRBV9 and TRBJ1-6; no definite D call. Germline CDR1 SGDLS, CDR2 YYNGEE. The V end was cut by 3 bases, the J end by 0 bases, with 7 bases between. CDR3 length: 15 amino acids. CDR3 region: CASSDTSSYNSPLHF. The CDR3 DNA sequence: TGTGCCAGCAGCGACACGAGCTCCTATAATTCACCCCTCCACTTT. Looking up the rest from reference TRBV9 and TRBJ1-6 gives the full variable domain: DSGVTQTPKHLITATGQRVTLRCSPRSGDLSVYWYQQSLDQGLQFLIQYYNGEERAKGNILERFSAQQFPDLHSELNLSSLELGDSALYFCASSDTSSYNSPLHFGNGTRLTVT.

In its sample, this clone was seen once. This chain connects TRBV28 to TRBJ2-5; D gene unclear. This CDR3 region has 12 residues. The V end lost 2 bases, the J end lost 7 bases, and 8 bases lay between the germline ends. CDR1 MDHEN and CDR2 SYDVKM come from the germline V gene. The DNA for the CDR3 is TGTGCCAGCAGTTTACTGGATCGGACCCAGTACTTC. Translating gives CASSLLDRTQYF.

This clone was seen many times. The same CDR3 also results from other DNA sequences found in this sample. The gene calls are TRBV2 and TRBJ2-3; D possibly uses TRBD1 or TRBD2 (6 bases each). The CDR3 extends over 15 amino acids. V was shortened by 6 bases and J by 2 bases, with 15 bases between the two germline ends. Germline V CDR1 and CDR2: SNHLY, FYNNEI. The CDR3 sequence is CASRPQGLSTDTQYF. The CDR3 nucleotides read TGTGCCAGCAGACCACAGGGACTTTCCACAGATACGCAGTATTTT.

This chain joins TRBV6-6 and TRBJ2-7; TRBD1 might be the D (6 bases). The CDR3 is made up of 14 amino acids. Per the germline V gene, CDR1 is MNHNY and CDR2 is SVGAGI (reference sequence). Trimming removed 7 bases from V and 3 bases from J, with 16 bases in between. CDR3 protein: CASNRDADRYEQYF. CDR3 bases: TGTGCCAGCAACAGGGACGCCGACCGCTACGAGCAGTACTTC.

The J gene is TRBJ1-1, the V gene TRBV7-8, with D maybe TRBD1 (6 bases). Germline CDR1 is SGHVS and CDR2 is FQNEAQ. The CDR3 spans 17 residues. V gave up 0 bases and J gave up 7 bases, with 21 bases separating them. The CDR3 DNA reads as TGTGCCAGCAGCTTAGCTCCGGGGACACTCCCAGGAGGTGAAGCTTTCTTT. Translation: CASSLAPGTLPGGEAFF.

The genes are TRBV6-6 and TRBJ2-2; 11 nucleotides align to TRBD2. The V gene's germline CDR1 is MNHNY and CDR2 SVGAGI (reference sequence). The CDR3 has 15 amino acids. The trim removed 8 bases at V and 4 bases at J, leaving 6 bases unmatched. The CDR3 is CASLLAGVSTGELFF. The CDR3 DNA reads TGTGCCAGCCTACTAGCGGGAGTTTCCACCGGGGAGCTGTTTTTT.

The chain couples TRBV29-1 to TRBJ1-1, with 7 bases identical to TRBD1. This CDR3 spans 11 amino acids. V shed 6 bases, J shed 8 bases, and the junction held 6 bases outside the gene matches. CDR1 and CDR2 (germline): SQVTM, ANQGSEA. The CDR3 protein is CSVAEQGEAFF. CDR3 DNA sequence: TGCAGCGTCGCCGAACAGGGGGAAGCTTTCTTT.

J is TRBJ1-2 and V is TRBV29-1, with unresolved D. Per germline, CDR1 SQVTM and CDR2 ANQGSEA. The V end was cut by 0 bases, the J end by 4 bases, with 12 bases between. The CDR3 sequence is 14 residues long. The CDR3 coding sequence is TGCAGCGTTGAAGATTTGGCAGTTGGCTATGGCTACACCTTC. This codes for CSVEDLAVGYGYTF.

This clone occurred a few times. J is TRBJ2-5 and V is TRBV10-2; possibly TRBD1 for D (5 bases). The CDR3 contains 13 residues. Germline values: CDR1 WSHSY, CDR2 SAAADI. The ends were cut back, 2 bases at V and 9 bases at J, with 13 bases in the middle. The DNA for the CDR3 is TGCGCCAGCAGTGAGGCAGGGAAGATGGCCCAGTACTTC. Translating gives CASSEAGKMAQYF.

The CDR3 DNA is TGTGCCAGCAGTTTAGTTCAACTCCTCTCCTATGGCTACACCTTC. Translating it yields CASSLVQLLSYGYTF. The rearrangement joins TRBV28 to TRBJ1-2, with D unclear. Trimming took 2 bases from V and 4 from J, leaving 14 bases between them. The CDR3 has 15 residues. Germline CDR1 reads MDHEN; CDR2 reads SYDVKM.

This clone came up once. V and J are TRBV15 and TRBJ2-3; no definite D call. Germline CDR1 is LNHNV and CDR2 is YYDKDF (reference sequence). This CDR3 spans 14 amino acids. V lost 0 bases and J lost 2, with 6 bases in between. DNA for the CDR3: TGTGCCACCAGCAGAGATTCGGCCACAGATACGCAGTATTTT. Amino acid sequence: CATSRDSATDTQYF.

This sequence joins TRBV11-2 and TRBJ2-1; 11 bases fit TRBD2. Germline assignment: CDR1 SGHAT and CDR2 FQNNGV. V lost 5 bases, J lost 6 bases, and 6 bases stayed unmatched. The CDR3 is made up of 15 amino acids. Here the CDR3 reads CASSVPGLAVNEQFF. The CDR3 DNA follows: TGTGCCAGCAGCGTCCCGGGACTAGCGGTCAATGAGCAGTTCTTC.

The J gene is TRBJ2-1, the V gene TRBV13, with TRBD2 matching 11 bases. Germline V gives CDR1 PRHDT, CDR2 FYEKMQ (reference sequence). The CDR3 has 15 residues. Unmatched junction bases numbered 3, after V lost 3 bases and J lost 5 bases. CDR3 bases: TGTGCCAGCAGCTTCCCTAGCGGGGGGAACAATGAGCAGTTCTTC. This gives the protein CASSFPSGGNNEQFF.

The chain couples TRBV28 to TRBJ2-1, with a possible D match to TRBD1 (6 bases). Between the trimmed V and J ends, which lost 5 bases and 8 bases, there was a span of 13 bases. The CDR3 runs 13 residues. Per the germline V gene, CDR1 is MDHEN and CDR2 is SYDVKM. DNA of the CDR3: TGTGCCAGCAGTCACAGGGCCGGGGATGAGCAGTTCTTC. Its translation: CASSHRAGDEQFF.